The clone carrying this T cell receptor (beta chain) came up a few times. Its target is unknown. The read falls 3 residues short of the CDR3 end, and the missing part is taken from the germline J gene. The source of the sample is a study of T cell clonality in common variable immunodeficiency. Broader study findings: What drives increased CVID clonality needs T cell subpopulation sequencing. Reportedly, TCR beta sequences from common variable immunodeficiency showed fewer deletions and N-nucleotide insertions.

The germline gives CDR1 SNHLY, CDR2 FYNNEI. This CDR3 is 13 amino acids long. V lost 8 bases, J lost 5 bases, and 12 bases lay in between. Equal genomic DNA amounts from CVID and control samples were sequenced. Clones were read by immunoSEQ multiplex PCR, and TCRdb kept only the in-frame ones, dropping some. The specimen has around 40,000 clones, none found just once. The CVID group had some 15 females and around 29 males, mean age 40. The clonotype comes from a human donor with common variable immunodeficiency. The specimen sequenced was peripheral blood mononuclear cells. The chain couples TRBV2 to TRBJ2-2; maybe TRBD1 (7 bases). The CDR3 sequence is CASVQGGTGELFF. CDR3 bases read: TGTGCCAGCGTTCAGGGGGGTACCGGGGAG.